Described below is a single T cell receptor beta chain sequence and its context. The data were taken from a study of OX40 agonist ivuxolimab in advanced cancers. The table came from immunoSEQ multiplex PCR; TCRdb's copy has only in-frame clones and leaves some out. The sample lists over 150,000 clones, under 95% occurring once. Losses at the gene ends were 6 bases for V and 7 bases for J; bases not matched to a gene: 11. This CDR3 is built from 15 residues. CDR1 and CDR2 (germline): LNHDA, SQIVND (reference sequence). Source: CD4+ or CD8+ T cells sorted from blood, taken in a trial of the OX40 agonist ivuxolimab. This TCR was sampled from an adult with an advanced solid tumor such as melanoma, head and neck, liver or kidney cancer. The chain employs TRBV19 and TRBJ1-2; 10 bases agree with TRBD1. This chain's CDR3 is CASSLTGGASGGYTF. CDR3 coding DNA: TGTGCCAGTAGCCTGACAGGGGGCGCGTCTGGTGGCTACACCTTC. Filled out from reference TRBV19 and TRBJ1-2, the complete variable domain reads DGGITQSPKYLFRKEGQNVTLSCEQNLNHDAMYWYRQDPGQGLRLIYYSQIVNDFQKGDIAEGYSVSREKKESFPLTVTSAQKNPTAFYLCASSLTGGASGGYTFGSGTRLTVV.